Listed here are 18 T cell receptor beta chains from one sample, sequenced in a study of T-cell reconstitution after alpha-beta-depleted transplantation in children. Unique molecular identifiers were built into the TCRbeta library. TCRdb re-analysed the PCR reads in MiXCR, keeping a single row per CDR3 protein. The table lists approximately 290,000 distinct CDR3 sequences, around a tenth of them singletons. Sequenced material: peripheral blood, taken 180 days after TCRalphabeta/CD19-depleted stem cell transplant. The receptor set was obtained from a male patient between 2 and 15 years old who had a stem cell transplant for chronic granulomatous disease, so the T cells may come from the graft donor.

This clonotype was recorded at least ten times. CDR3 sequence: CSATSSGAQETQYF. CDR3 bases: TGCAGTGCTACGTCTAGCGGGGCCCAAGAGACCCAGTACTTC. The chain carries TRBV20-1 and TRBJ2-5; 9 positions agree with TRBD2. Germline CDR1 is DFQATT and CDR2 is SNEGSKA (reference sequence). CDR3 length equals 14 residues. V gave up 4 bases and J gave up 1 base; unmatched junction bases: 4.

This clonotype occurred many times. CDR3 in amino acids: CASSLTSSGANVLTF. The CDR3 DNA reads TGTGCCAGCAGTTTAACGAGCTCTGGGGCCAACGTCCTGACTTTC. The V call is TRBV12-3 or TRBV12-4, the J call TRBJ2-6; D gene ambiguous. CDR3 length: 15 amino acids. Between the trimmed V and J ends, which lost 2 bases and 0 bases, there was a span of 5 bases.

This clonotype has ten or more counts. The chain links TRBV5-1 to TRBJ2-3, with D possibly being TRBD1 (5 bases). The CDR3 totals 13 residues. The V gene's germline CDR1 is SGHRS and CDR2 YFSETQ. With 2 bases removed from V and 1 base from J, the gap between germline ends came to 5 bases. The CDR3 sequence: CASSLQGTDTQYF. CDR3 in DNA: TGCGCCAGCAGCTTACAGGGCACAGATACGCAGTATTTT. Full variable domain (rest looked up from reference TRBV5-1 and TRBJ2-3): KAGVTQTPRYLIKTRGQQVTLSCSPISGHRSVSWYQQTPGQGLQFLFEYFSETQRNKGNFPGRFSGRQFSNSRSEMNVSTLELGDSALYLCASSLQGTDTQYFGPGTRLTVL.

This clonotype was recorded at least ten times. This rearrangement joins TRBV25-1 to TRBJ2-7; D uncertain. Germline assignment: CDR1 MGHDK and CDR2 SYGVNS. This CDR3 contains 13 residues. Trimming left V 6 bases short and J 3 bases short, with 12 bases between. The CDR3: CASRTDGLYEQYF. CDR3 sequence (DNA): TGTGCCAGCAGGACCGACGGCCTCTACGAGCAGTACTTC.

In its sample, this clonotype was seen many times. This chain uses TRBV29-1 with TRBJ2-2; D ambiguous. The CDR3 has 14 residues. V dropped 5 bases and J dropped 5 bases, with 15 bases sitting between them. The V gene's germline CDR1 is SQVTM and CDR2 ANQGSEA. The CDR3 spells CSVSRRLGTGELFF. Written as DNA, the CDR3 is TGCAGCGTTTCCCGGAGACTGGGGACCGGGGAGCTGTTTTTT.

This clonotype was recorded many times. The gene calls are TRBV11-2 and TRBJ1-2; tentatively, D is TRBD1 (5 bases). The CDR3 loop spans 14 amino acids. Germline CDR1 SGHAT, CDR2 FQNNGV. V was cut by 5 bases and J by 4 bases, with 14 bases left in between. CDR3 loop: CASSKSTGPYGYTF. CDR3 nucleotide sequence: TGTGCCAGCAGCAAATCGACGGGGCCCTATGGCTACACCTTC. The full variable domain, its missing parts supplied by reference TRBV11-2 and TRBJ1-2, is EAGVAQSPRYKIIEKRQSVAFWCNPISGHATLYWYQQILGQGPKLLIQFQNNGVVDDSQLPKDRFSAERLKGVDSTLKIQPAKLEDSAVYLCASSKSTGPYGYTFGSGTRLTVV.

In this sample, this clonotype turned up many times. This rearrangement joins TRBV5-1 to TRBJ2-2, with D uncertain. The germline CDR1 and CDR2 sequences are SGHRS and YFSETQ. CDR3 size: 14 residues. Trimming cost V 0 bases and J 7 bases, with 10 bases left between them. This chain's CDR3 is CASSLVGMSGELFF. CDR3 DNA: TGCGCCAGCAGCTTGGTAGGGATGAGCGGGGAGCTGTTTTTT.

There are many counts of this clonotype. The rearrangement uses TRBV5-1 and TRBJ2-7, with 9 positions matching TRBD1. The J segment lost 1 base and the V segment lost 8 bases, leaving 10 bases of the junction unmatched. Germline V gives CDR1 SGHRS, CDR2 YFSETQ. The CDR3 spans 15 residues. The CDR3 DNA is TGCGCCAGTTTCAGCGGGGACAGGGTATCCTACGAGCAGTACTTC. It codes for CASFSGDRVSYEQYF.

Only one count was recorded for this clonotype. A clone one base away is much larger, so this may be a read error. It is likely a read error, because the conserved phenylalanine at the end of the CDR3 is missing. This rearrangement joins TRBV6-2 or TRBV6-3 to TRBJ2-7, with TRBD1 as a possible D gene (6 bases). The CDR3 is made up of 14 amino acids. Trimming left V 2 bases short and J 3 bases short, with 11 bases between. Germline V gene sequence: CDR1 MNHEY, CDR2 SVGEGT. This chain's CDR3 is CASSYERGNYEQYL. DNA of the CDR3: TGTGCCAGCAGTTACGAAAGGGGGAACTACGAGCAGTACTTG.

This clonotype was seen repeatedly, ten times or more. The genes are TRBV20-1 and TRBJ2-2; possible D gene TRBD1, 6 bases. This CDR3 spans 15 amino acids. The germline CDR1 and CDR2 sequences are DFQATT and SNEGSKA (reference sequence). V lost 5 bases and J 5 bases, leaving 18 bases between the germline ends. The CDR3 nucleotides read TGCAGTGCTCGACGTCCCGGGACAAATACCGGGGAGCTGTTTTTT. Its translation is CSARRPGTNTGELFF.

This clonotype was recorded many times. J is TRBJ1-1 and V is TRBV11-2, with D perhaps matching TRBD1 (6 bases). Looked up from germline, CDR1 is SGHAT and CDR2 is FQNNGV. The V gene lost 0 bases and the J gene lost 5 bases, with 13 bases spanning the gap. The CDR3 loop spans 15 amino acids. This CDR3 reads CASSLDHYRATEAFF. CDR3 DNA: TGTGCCAGCAGCTTAGACCACTACAGGGCTACTGAAGCTTTCTTT.

There are many counts of this clonotype. The chain couples TRBV28 to TRBJ2-7; the D is unclear. The CDR3 totals 14 residues. Trimming stripped 5 bases from V and 0 bases from J, with 11 bases between. Germline assignment: CDR1 MDHEN and CDR2 SYDVKM. The CDR3 DNA is TGTGCCAGCAGTCCCACCAGGAGCTCCTACGAGCAGTACTTC. This gives the protein CASSPTRSSYEQYF.

This clonotype was seen repeatedly, ten times or more. The V call is TRBV29-1, the J call TRBJ1-5, with D hard to call. The CDR3 contains 14 residues. Germline CDR1 SQVTM, CDR2 ANQGSEA. With 8 bases removed from V and 1 base from J, the gap between germline ends came to 15 bases. The CDR3: CSPTGGQSNQPQHF. The CDR3 DNA reads TGCAGCCCGACTGGTGGGCAGAGCAATCAGCCCCAGCATTTT.

Concerning this clonotype: Possible read error: a much larger clone is one base away. V and J are TRBV20-1 and TRBJ2-2, with 12 bases aligning to TRBD2. The germline V gene encodes CDR1 DFQATT and CDR2 SNEGSKA (reference sequence). This CDR3 is 15 amino acids long. The CDR3 bases are TGCAGTGCTGGGGACGGACTAGCGGGAACCGGGGATCTGTTTTTT. Its protein product is CSAGDGLAGTGDLFF.

About this clonotype: The junction departs from the called germline gene at one end, perhaps through a read error. J is TRBJ2-7 and V is TRBV20-1; 15 nucleotides line up with TRBD2. This CDR3 has 17 amino acids. CDR1 is DFQATT, CDR2 SNEGSKA, per germline (reference sequence). CDR3 sequence reads: CCATAAGTSGRPYEQYF. DNA of the CDR3: TGCTGTGCTACGGCCGCCGGGACTAGCGGGAGGCCCTACGAGCAGTACTTC.

Notes on this clonotype: Just one base apart from a much larger clone, this may be a read error. The CDR3 spells CASGFLAGRDEQYF. Written as DNA, the CDR3 is TGTGCCAGCGGTTTTCTAGCGGGACGGGATGAGCAGTACTTC. V usage is TRBV28 and J usage is TRBJ2-7, with TRBD2 matching over 9 bases. The CDR3 totals 14 residues. Germline V gives CDR1 MDHEN, CDR2 SYDVKM.

This clonotype was counted many times. The chain carries TRBV15 and TRBJ2-1; D is undetermined. The CDR3 totals 13 residues. Germline V CDR1 and CDR2: LNHNV, YYDKDF (reference sequence). The V end lost 11 bases, the J end lost 9 bases, and 20 bases lay between the germline ends. Here the CDR3 DNA reads TGTGCCGCCACCTCGTTCGAGCTAGGTGAGCAGTTCTTC. This translates into CAATSFELGEQFF.

At least ten counts were recorded for this clonotype. The chain carries TRBV29-1 and TRBJ2-1; D perhaps matches TRBD2 (6 bases). V was pared by 3 bases and J by 6 bases, with 12 bases between. Germline V gene data show CDR1 as SQVTM and CDR2 as ANQGSEA. The CDR3 extends over 13 amino acids. Here the CDR3 reads CSVDGGRINEQFF. The CDR3 coding sequence is TGCAGCGTTGATGGGGGGAGGATCAATGAGCAGTTCTTC.